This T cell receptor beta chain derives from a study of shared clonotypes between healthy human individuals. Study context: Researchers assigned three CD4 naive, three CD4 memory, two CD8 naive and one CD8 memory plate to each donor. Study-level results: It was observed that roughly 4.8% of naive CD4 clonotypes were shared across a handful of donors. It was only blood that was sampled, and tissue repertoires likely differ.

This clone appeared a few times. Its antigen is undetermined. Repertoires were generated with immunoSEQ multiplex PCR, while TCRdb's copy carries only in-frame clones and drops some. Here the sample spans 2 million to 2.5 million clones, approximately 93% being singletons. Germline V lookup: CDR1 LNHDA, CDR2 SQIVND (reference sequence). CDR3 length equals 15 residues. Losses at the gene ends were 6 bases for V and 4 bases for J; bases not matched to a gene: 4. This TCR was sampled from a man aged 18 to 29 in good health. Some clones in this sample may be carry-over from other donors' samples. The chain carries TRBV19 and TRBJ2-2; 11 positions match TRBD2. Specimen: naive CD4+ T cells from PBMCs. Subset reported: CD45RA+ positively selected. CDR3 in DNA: TGTGCCAGTAGCGCACTAGCGGGAGTCACCGGGGAGCTGTTTTTT. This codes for CASSALAGVTGELFF.